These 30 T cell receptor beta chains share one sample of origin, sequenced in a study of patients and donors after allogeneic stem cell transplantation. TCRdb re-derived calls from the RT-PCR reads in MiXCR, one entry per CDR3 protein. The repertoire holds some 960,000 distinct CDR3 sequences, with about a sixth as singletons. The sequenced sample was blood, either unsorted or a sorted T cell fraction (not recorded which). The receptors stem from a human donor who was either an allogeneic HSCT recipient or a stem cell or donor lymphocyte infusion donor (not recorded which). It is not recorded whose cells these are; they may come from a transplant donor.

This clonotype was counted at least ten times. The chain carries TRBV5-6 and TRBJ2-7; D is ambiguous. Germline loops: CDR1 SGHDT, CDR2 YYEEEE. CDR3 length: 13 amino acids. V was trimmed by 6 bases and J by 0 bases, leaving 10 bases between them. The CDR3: CASIRGNSYEQYF. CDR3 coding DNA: TGTGCCAGCATCCGTGGGAACTCCTACGAGCAGTACTTC.

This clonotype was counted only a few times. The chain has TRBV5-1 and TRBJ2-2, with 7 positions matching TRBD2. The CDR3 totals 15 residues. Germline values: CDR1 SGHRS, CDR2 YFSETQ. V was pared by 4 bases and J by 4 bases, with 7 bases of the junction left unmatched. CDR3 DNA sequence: TGCGCCAGCAGCCCGCGCCCTAGCGGCACCGGGGAGCTGTTTTTT. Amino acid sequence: CASSPRPSGTGELFF.

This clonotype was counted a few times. As DNA, the CDR3 is TGTGCCAGCAGGCCTAGGGCGAACAGCTACGAGCAGTACTTC. Encoded protein: CASRPRANSYEQYF. V is TRBV2 and J is TRBJ2-7; D ambiguous. V gave up 6 bases and J gave up 3 bases, with 15 bases separating them. CDR1 is SNHLY and CDR2 is FYNNEI in the germline V gene. The CDR3 length is 14 residues.

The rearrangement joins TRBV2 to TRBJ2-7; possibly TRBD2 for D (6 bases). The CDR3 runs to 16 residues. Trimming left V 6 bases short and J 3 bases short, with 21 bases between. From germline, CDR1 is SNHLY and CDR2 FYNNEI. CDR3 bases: TGTGCCAGCAGCTTAGAGGGACTCGAATCCCGCTACGAGCAGTACTTC. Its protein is CASSLEGLESRYEQYF.

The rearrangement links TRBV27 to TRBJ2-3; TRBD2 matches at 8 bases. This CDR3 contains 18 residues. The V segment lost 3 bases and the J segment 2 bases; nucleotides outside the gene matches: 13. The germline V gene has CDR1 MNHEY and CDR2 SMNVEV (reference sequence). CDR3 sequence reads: CASSLLNEAGASTDTQYF. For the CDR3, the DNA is TGTGCCAGCAGTTTGTTGAATGAAGCGGGAGCATCCACAGATACGCAGTATTTT.

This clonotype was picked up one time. CDR3 region: CASSQLDRRRFYGYTF. CDR3 nucleotides: TGTGCCAGCAGCCAACTCGACAGGCGCCGGTTCTATGGCTACACCTTC. The V and J genes are TRBV5-8 and TRBJ1-2, with D tentatively TRBD1 (6 bases). V lost 4 bases to trimming and J lost 4 bases, with 20 bases between them. The CDR3 consists of 16 residues. The germline CDR1 and CDR2 sequences are SGHTS and YDEGEE. Combining the CDR3 with reference TRBV5-8 and TRBJ1-2 gives the whole variable domain EAGVTQSPTHLIKTRGQQATLRCSPISGHTSVYWYQQALGLGLQFLLWYDEGEERNRGNFPPRFSGRQFPNYSSELNVNALELEDSALYLCASSQLDRRRFYGYTFGSGTRLTVV.

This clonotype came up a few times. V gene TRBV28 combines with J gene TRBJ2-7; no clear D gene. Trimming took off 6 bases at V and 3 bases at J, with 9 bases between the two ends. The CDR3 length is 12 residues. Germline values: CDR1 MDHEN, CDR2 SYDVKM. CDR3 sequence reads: CASRDANYEQYF. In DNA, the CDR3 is TGTGCCAGCAGAGACGCAAACTACGAGCAGTACTTC.

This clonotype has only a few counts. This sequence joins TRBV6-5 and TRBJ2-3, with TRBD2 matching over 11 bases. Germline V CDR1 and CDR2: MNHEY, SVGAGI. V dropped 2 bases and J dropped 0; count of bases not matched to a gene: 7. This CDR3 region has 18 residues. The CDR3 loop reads CASSYNRLAGYSTDTQYF. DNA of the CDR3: TGTGCCAGCAGTTACAATAGACTAGCGGGGTACAGCACAGATACGCAGTATTTT.

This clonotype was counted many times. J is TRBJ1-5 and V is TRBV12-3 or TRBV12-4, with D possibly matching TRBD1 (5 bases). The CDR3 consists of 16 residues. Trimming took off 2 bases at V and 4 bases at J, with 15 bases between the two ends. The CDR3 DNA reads TGTGCCAGCAGTTTATCAGTTACCGCAGGGAATCAGCCCCAGCATTTT. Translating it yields CASSLSVTAGNQPQHF.

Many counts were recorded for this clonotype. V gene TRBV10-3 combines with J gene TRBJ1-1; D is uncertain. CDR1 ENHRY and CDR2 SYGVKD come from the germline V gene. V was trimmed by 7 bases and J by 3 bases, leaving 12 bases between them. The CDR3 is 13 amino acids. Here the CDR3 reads CAITLDGDTEAFF. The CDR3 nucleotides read TGTGCCATCACCCTCGACGGTGACACTGAAGCTTTCTTT.

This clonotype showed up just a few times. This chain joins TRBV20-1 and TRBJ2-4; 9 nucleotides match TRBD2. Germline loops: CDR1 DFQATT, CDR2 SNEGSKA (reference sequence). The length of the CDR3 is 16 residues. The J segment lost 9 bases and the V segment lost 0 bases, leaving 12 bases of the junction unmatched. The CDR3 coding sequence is TGCAGTGCTAGAGATCTACTAGCGGGTACAGGAGGCATTCAGTACTTC. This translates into CSARDLLAGTGGIQYF.

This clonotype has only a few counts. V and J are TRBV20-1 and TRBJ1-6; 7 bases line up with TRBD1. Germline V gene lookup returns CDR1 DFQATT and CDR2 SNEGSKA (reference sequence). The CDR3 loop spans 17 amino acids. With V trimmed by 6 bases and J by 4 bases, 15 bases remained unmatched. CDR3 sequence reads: CSAPRQGGRYYNSPLHF. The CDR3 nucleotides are TGCAGTGCCCCAAGACAGGGTGGACGATATTATAATTCACCCCTCCACTTT.

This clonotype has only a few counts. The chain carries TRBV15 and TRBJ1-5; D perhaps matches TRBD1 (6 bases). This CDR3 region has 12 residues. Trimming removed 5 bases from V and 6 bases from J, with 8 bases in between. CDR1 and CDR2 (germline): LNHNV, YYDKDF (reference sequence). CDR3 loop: CATSLDSQPQHF. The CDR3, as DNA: TGTGCCACCAGCTTGGACAGTCAGCCCCAGCATTTT.

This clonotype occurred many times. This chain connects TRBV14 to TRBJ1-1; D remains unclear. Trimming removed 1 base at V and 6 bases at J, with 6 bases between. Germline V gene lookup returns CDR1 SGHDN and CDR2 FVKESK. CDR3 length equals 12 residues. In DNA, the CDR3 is TGTGCCAGCAGCCAAGGGACGGCTGAAGCTTTCTTT. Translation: CASSQGTAEAFF.

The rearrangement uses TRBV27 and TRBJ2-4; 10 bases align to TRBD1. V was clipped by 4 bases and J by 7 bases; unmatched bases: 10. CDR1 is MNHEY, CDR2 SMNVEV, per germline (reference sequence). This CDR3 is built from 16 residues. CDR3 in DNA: TGTGCCAGCAGTTCTGGGACAGGGGTGGGTGGGAACATTCAGTACTTC. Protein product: CASSSGTGVGGNIQYF.

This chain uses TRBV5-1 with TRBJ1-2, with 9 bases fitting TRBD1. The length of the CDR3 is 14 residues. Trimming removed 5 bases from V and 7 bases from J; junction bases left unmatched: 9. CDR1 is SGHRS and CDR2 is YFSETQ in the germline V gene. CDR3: CASRPSPTGGGYTF. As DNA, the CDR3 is TGCGCCAGCAGACCGTCGCCGACAGGGGGTGGCTACACCTTC. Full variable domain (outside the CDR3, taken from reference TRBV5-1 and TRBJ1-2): KAGVTQTPRYLIKTRGQQVTLSCSPISGHRSVSWYQQTPGQGLQFLFEYFSETQRNKGNFPGRFSGRQFSNSRSEMNVSTLELGDSALYLCASRPSPTGGGYTFGSGTRLTVV.

CDR3 sequence reads: CASSRLTGNRRPNTGELFF. The DNA for the CDR3 is TGTGCCAGCAGCCGACTGACAGGGAATCGTAGGCCCAACACCGGGGAGCTGTTTTTT. The rearrangement uses TRBV11-2 and TRBJ2-2; 7 bases are shared with TRBD1. The CDR3 covers 19 residues. Per germline, CDR1 SGHAT and CDR2 FQNNGV. V lost 5 bases to trimming and J lost 2 bases; unmatched junction nucleotides: 17.

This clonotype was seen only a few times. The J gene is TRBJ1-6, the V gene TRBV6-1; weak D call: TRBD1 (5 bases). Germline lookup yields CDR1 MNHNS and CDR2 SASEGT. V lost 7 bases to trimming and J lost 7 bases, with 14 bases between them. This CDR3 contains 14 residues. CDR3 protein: CASIPGTGNSPLHF. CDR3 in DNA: TGTGCCAGCATCCCCGGGACGGGAAATTCACCCCTCCACTTT.

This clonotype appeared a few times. CDR3 nucleotides: TGCAGTGCAATCGTAGGGGGCTATGGCTACACCTTC. This encodes CSAIVGGYGYTF. This rearrangement joins TRBV20-1 to TRBJ1-2; a possible D gene is TRBD1 (6 bases). This CDR3 comprises 12 residues. Germline CDR1 reads DFQATT; CDR2 reads SNEGSKA (reference sequence). V lost 6 bases and J lost 4, with 12 bases in between.

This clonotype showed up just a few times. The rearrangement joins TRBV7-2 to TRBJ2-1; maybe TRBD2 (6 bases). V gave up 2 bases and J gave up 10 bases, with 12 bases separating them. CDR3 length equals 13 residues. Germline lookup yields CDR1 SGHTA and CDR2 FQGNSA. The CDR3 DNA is TGTGCCAGCAGCTTAATAGGGGCGGGAGAGCAGTTCTTC. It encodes CASSLIGAGEQFF. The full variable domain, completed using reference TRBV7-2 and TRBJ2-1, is GAGVSQSPSNKVTEKGKDVELRCDPISGHTALYWYRQSLGQGLEFLIYFQGNSAPDKSGLPSDRFSAERTGGSVSTLTIQRTQQEDSAVYLCASSLIGAGEQFFGPGTRLTVL.

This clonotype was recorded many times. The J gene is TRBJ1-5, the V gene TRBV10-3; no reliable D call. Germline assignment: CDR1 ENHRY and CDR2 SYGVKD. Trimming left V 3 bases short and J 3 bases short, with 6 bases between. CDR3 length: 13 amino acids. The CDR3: CAISERDNQPQHF. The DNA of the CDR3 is TGTGCCATCAGTGAAAGGGACAATCAGCCCCAGCATTTT.

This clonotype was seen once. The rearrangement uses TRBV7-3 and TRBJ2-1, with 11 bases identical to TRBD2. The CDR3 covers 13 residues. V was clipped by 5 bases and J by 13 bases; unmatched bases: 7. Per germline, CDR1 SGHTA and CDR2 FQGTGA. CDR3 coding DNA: TGTGCCAGCAGCCCGACGGGACTAGCGGTCCAGTTCTTC. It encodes CASSPTGLAVQFF. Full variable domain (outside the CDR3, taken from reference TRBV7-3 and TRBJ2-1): GAGVSQTPSNKVTEKGKYVELRCDPISGHTALYWYRQSLGQGPEFLIYFQGTGAADDSGLPNDRFFAVRPEGSVSTLKIQRTERGDSAVYLCASSPTGLAVQFFGPGTRLTVL.

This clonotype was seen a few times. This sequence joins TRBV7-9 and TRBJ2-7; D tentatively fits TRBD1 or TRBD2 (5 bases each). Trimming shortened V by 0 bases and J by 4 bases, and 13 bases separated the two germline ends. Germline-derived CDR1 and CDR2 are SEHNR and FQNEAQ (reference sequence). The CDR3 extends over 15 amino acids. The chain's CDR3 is CASSLARDGSYEQYF. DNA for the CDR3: TGTGCCAGCAGCTTAGCTAGGGACGGATCGTACGAGCAGTACTTC.

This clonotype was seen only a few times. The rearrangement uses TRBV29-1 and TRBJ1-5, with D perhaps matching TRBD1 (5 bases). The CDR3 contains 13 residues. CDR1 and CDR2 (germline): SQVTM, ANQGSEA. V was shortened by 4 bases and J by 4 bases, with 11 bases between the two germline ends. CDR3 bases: TGCAGCGTTGGGGGGAGGGGTAATCAGCCCCAGCATTTT. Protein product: CSVGGRGNQPQHF. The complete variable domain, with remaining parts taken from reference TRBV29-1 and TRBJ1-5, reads SAVISQKPSRDICQRGTSLTIQCQVDSQVTMMFWYRQQPGQSLTLIATANQGSEATYESGFVIDKFPISRPNLTFSTLTVSNMSPEDSSIYLCSVGGRGNQPQHFGDGTRLSIL.

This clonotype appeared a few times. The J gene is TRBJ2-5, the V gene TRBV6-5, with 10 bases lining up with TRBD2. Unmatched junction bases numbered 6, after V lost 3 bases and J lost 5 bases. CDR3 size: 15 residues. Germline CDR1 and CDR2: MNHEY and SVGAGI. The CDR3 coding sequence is TGTGCCAGCAGTTATAAGCGGGAGGGCGCGGAGACCCAGTACTTC. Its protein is CASSYKREGAETQYF.

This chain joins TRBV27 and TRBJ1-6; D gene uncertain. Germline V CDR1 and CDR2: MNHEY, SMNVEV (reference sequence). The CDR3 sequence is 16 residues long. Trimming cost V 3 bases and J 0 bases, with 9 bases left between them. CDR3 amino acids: CASSFMVGSYNSPLHF. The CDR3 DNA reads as TGTGCCAGCAGTTTTATGGTGGGCTCCTATAATTCACCCCTCCACTTT.

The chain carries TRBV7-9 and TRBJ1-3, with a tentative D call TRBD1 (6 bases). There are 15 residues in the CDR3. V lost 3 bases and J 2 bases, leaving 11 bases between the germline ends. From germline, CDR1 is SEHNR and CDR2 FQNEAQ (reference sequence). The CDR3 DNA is TGTGCCAGCAGCTTTTACACAGGGCCTGGAAACACCATATATTTT. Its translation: CASSFYTGPGNTIYF.

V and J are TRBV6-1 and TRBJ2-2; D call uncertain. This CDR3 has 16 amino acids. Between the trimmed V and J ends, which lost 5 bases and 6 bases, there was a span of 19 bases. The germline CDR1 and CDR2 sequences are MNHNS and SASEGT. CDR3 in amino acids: CASSPATLWSPGELFF. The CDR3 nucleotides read TGTGCCAGCAGTCCCGCCACCTTGTGGTCCCCCGGGGAGCTGTTTTTT.

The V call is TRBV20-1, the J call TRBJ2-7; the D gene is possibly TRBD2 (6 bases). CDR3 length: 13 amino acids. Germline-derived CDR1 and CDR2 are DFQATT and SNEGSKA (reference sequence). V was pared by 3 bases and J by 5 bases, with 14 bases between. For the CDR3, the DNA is TGCAGTGCTAGCCGGGACTCGACCCACGAGCAGTACTTC. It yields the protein CSASRDSTHEQYF.

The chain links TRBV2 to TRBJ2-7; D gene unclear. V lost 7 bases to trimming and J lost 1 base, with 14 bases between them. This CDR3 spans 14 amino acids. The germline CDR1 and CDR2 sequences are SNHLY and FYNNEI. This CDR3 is CASTTGRKSYEQYF. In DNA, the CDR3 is TGTGCCAGCACCACCGGACGGAAGTCCTACGAGCAGTACTTC. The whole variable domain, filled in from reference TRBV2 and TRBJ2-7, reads EPEVTQTPSHQVTQMGQEVILRCVPISNHLYFYWYRQILGQKVEFLVSFYNNEISEKSEIFDDQFSVERPDGSNFTLKIRSTKLEDSAMYFCASTTGRKSYEQYFGPGTRLTVT.